These 16 T cell receptor beta chains came from one sample sequenced in a study of blood T cells in healthy people across ages. PCR was performed a second time for roughly 6 to 12 cycles using a sample-barcoded 5' primer and a J-beta primer mix. One entry per CDR3 protein, called by TCRdb with MiXCR from the 5' RACE reads. The sample holds fewer than 2 million distinct CDR3 sequences; around 40% are singletons and the top ten take under 25%. Sequenced: blood. Receptors originate from a human donor in good health.

This clonotype has ten or more counts. The genes are TRBV29-1 and TRBJ2-7; weak D call: TRBD1 (6 bases). The V gene lost 5 bases and the J gene lost 3 bases, with 8 bases spanning the gap. Germline V gene sequence: CDR1 SQVTM, CDR2 ANQGSEA. The CDR3 is 11 residues long. CDR3 nucleotide sequence: TGCAGCGTTTCCAGGGGCTACGAGCAGTACTTC. Its protein product is CSVSRGYEQYF.

This clonotype showed up just a few times. The chain couples TRBV4-1 to TRBJ2-5, with D tentatively TRBD2 (5 bases). CDR3 length: 15 amino acids. The V gene lost 4 bases and the J gene lost 2 bases, with 14 bases spanning the gap. Germline V lookup: CDR1 MGHRA, CDR2 YSYEKL. CDR3 sequence reads: CASSPREGLQETQYF. Written as DNA, the CDR3 is TGCGCCAGCAGCCCCCGAGAGGGTTTGCAAGAGACCCAGTACTTC.

Only a few counts were recorded for this clonotype. The chain couples TRBV10-3 to TRBJ2-7, with 10 bases identical to TRBD1. V was pared by 3 bases and J by 1 base, with 6 bases of the junction left unmatched. Germline loops: CDR1 ENHRY, CDR2 SYGVKD. The CDR3 is 16 residues long. The chain's CDR3 is CAISDSGTGVSYEQYF. The CDR3 nucleotides read TGTGCCATCAGTGACTCCGGGACAGGGGTATCCTACGAGCAGTACTTC.

The genes are TRBV20-1 and TRBJ2-7; perhaps TRBD2 as D (8 bases). Deletions cut 7 bases from V and 2 bases from J, with 21 bases between. The CDR3 is made up of 15 amino acids. Germline V gives CDR1 DFQATT, CDR2 SNEGSKA (reference sequence). The CDR3 coding sequence is TGCAGTGTCAGGGGGGTACAGCGGGGGACCTACGAGCAGTACTTC. As protein: CSVRGVQRGTYEQYF.

Turning to this clonotype: The junction and the germline gene differ at one end; a read error may be behind it. The V call is TRBV7-9, the J call TRBJ1-6, with TRBD1 as a possible D gene (5 bases). The CDR3 runs to 18 residues. From germline, CDR1 is SEHNR and CDR2 FQNEAQ (reference sequence). CDR3 sequence: CASSLSGGSGSYNPPLHF. The CDR3, as DNA: TGTGCCAGCAGCTTAAGTGGGGGGTCCGGCTCCTATAATCCACCCCTCCACTTT.

The V gene is TRBV7-6, the J gene TRBJ2-3; a possible D gene is TRBD2 (5 bases). The CDR3 consists of 15 residues. CDR1 and CDR2 (germline): SGHVS, FNYEAQ. V lost 6 bases and J lost 4, with 17 bases in between. CDR3: CASSLAPGPADTQYF. The CDR3 nucleotides read TGTGCCAGCAGTCTAGCCCCGGGCCCCGCAGATACGCAGTATTTT.

This clonotype was counted once. The chain joins TRBV20-1 to TRBJ2-5; no reliable D call. V lost 1 base to trimming and J lost 1 base, with 7 bases between them. CDR1 is DFQATT, CDR2 SNEGSKA, per germline (reference sequence). The CDR3 totals 13 residues. CDR3 DNA: TGCAGTGCTAGAGTTGGCCCCCAAGAGACCCAGTACTTC. Amino acid sequence: CSARVGPQETQYF.

Regarding this clonotype: One junction end disagrees with the germline gene, perhaps due to a read error. V and J are TRBV6-5 and TRBJ2-2; tentative D call: TRBD2 (6 bases). Per the germline V gene, CDR1 is MNHEY and CDR2 is SVGAGI. The CDR3 covers 12 residues. The CDR3 DNA follows: TGTGCCAGCAGCGGGGGAACCGGGGAGCGGTTTTTT. Translating it yields CASSGGTGERFF.

The gene calls are TRBV6-6 and TRBJ1-5; D gene uncertain. The CDR3 length is 13 residues. Per germline, CDR1 MNHNY and CDR2 SVGAGI (reference sequence). The V and J ends lost 10 bases and 3 bases respectively, with 13 bases between them. The CDR3 spells CATQIRINQPQHF. The CDR3 DNA follows: TGTGCCACCCAAATCAGAATCAATCAGCCCCAGCATTTT.

The chain couples TRBV6-6 to TRBJ1-5; D not resolved. The V and J ends lost 2 bases and 6 bases respectively, with 8 bases between them. CDR1 MNHNY and CDR2 SVGAGI come from the germline V gene (reference sequence). The CDR3 is made up of 13 amino acids. The DNA for the CDR3 is TGTGCCAGCAGTTACGGGTTCGCTCAGCCCCAGCATTTT. Encoded protein: CASSYGFAQPQHF.

V and J are TRBV7-2 and TRBJ2-4; D gene unclear. The CDR3 has 15 residues. Between the trimmed V and J ends, which lost 0 bases and 5 bases, there was a span of 11 bases. Per the germline V gene, CDR1 is SGHTA and CDR2 is FQGNSA. The CDR3 DNA follows: TGTGCCAGCAGCTTAGCCGTCGGCGGAGAAAACATTCAGTACTTC. It specifies CASSLAVGGENIQYF.

V usage is TRBV20-1 and J usage is TRBJ2-3; D may match TRBD1 or TRBD2 (6 bases each). The V gene's germline CDR1 is DFQATT and CDR2 SNEGSKA (reference sequence). V lost 6 bases to trimming and J lost 1 base, with 17 bases between them. The CDR3 has 15 residues. CDR3 sequence reads: CSAPEGGKGTDTQYF. CDR3 DNA sequence: TGCAGTGCCCCTGAGGGGGGTAAAGGCACAGATACGCAGTATTTT.

The chain employs TRBV6-5 and TRBJ1-2; unclear D gene. Per germline, CDR1 MNHEY and CDR2 SVGAGI. V lost 7 bases to trimming and J lost 7 bases, with 16 bases between them. The CDR3 covers 13 residues. The CDR3 DNA reads TGTGCCAGCAACAGACGGGGAGGGTTTGGCTACACCTTC. It specifies CASNRRGGFGYTF.

The table lists this clonotype with a few counts. The rearrangement uses TRBV10-3 and TRBJ2-6; D possibly corresponds to TRBD1 (6 bases). The CDR3 sequence is 14 residues long. The V end lost 7 bases, the J end lost 5 bases, and 12 bases lay between the germline ends. Looked up from germline, CDR1 is ENHRY and CDR2 is SYGVKD. CDR3: CAIKGELWANVLTF. The CDR3 DNA is TGTGCCATCAAGGGGGAGCTCTGGGCCAACGTCCTGACTTTC.

The V gene is TRBV7-3, the J gene TRBJ2-3, with D unresolved. V lost 2 bases, J lost 1 base, and 7 bases lay in between. This CDR3 contains 14 residues. The germline V gene encodes CDR1 SGHTA and CDR2 FQGTGA. DNA of the CDR3: TGTGCCAGCAGCTTATATTCCGGCACAGATACGCAGTATTTT. Its translation: CASSLYSGTDTQYF.

This chain joins TRBV5-1 and TRBJ2-7; 12 nucleotides agree with TRBD2. V shed 1 base and J 2 bases; nucleotides not matched to a gene: 1. In germline, CDR1 is SGHRS, CDR2 YFSETQ. The CDR3 is 15 residues long. The CDR3 nucleotides read TGCGCCAGCAGCTTGACTAGCGGGAGGACCTACGAGCAGTACTTC. Protein product: CASSLTSGRTYEQYF.